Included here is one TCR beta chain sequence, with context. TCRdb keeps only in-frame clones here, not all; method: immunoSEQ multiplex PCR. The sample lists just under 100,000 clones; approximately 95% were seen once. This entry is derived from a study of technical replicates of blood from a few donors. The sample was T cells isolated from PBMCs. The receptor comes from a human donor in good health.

The chain's CDR3 is CASRQTSEEAFF. The CDR3 DNA follows: TGTGCCAGCAGGCAGACATCAGAAGAAGCTTTCTTT. The rearrangement links TRBV27 to TRBJ1-1; D is unclear. CDR1 is MNHEY and CDR2 is SMNVEV in the germline V gene (reference sequence). Deletions cut 6 bases from V and 8 bases from J, with 13 bases between. CDR3 size: 12 residues.